These 2 T cell receptor beta chains were all obtained from the same sample, sequenced in a study of blood T cell repertoires in COVID-19. Some clones are missing from TCRdb's copy, which holds only in-frame ones; the method was immunoSEQ multiplex PCR. The profile shows hundreds of thousands of clones, approximately 80% of them singletons. Sequenced sample: peripheral blood. The receptors were sampled from a woman in her fifties or sixties with acute or convalescent COVID-19.

This chain uses TRBV23-1 with TRBJ1-3, with D hard to call. TRBV23-1 is placed among ORFs of uncertain function. With 3 bases removed from V and 0 bases from J, the gap between germline ends came to 9 bases. The CDR3 runs to 15 residues. CDR3 DNA: TGCGCCAGCAGTCATACAGATGGCTCTGGAAACACCATATATTTT. It yields the protein CASSHTDGSGNTIYF.

The rearrangement joins TRBV5-1 to TRBJ2-5, with 7 bases fitting TRBD2. Germline-derived CDR1 and CDR2 are SGHRS and YFSETQ. The CDR3 contains 15 residues. The junction had 3 bases not matched to a gene; V was cut back by 0 bases and J by 1 base. The CDR3 DNA sequence: TGCGCCAGCAGCTTGGCGTCTAGCGGCCAAGAGACCCAGTACTTC. Amino acid sequence: CASSLASSGQETQYF.